This T cell receptor (beta chain) came from a study of cytomegalovirus exposure and HLA in healthy donors. Whole-study findings and limits: Later, an analysis found that common viral pathogens appeared to be linked with several of the most significant clusters.

Remarks on this clone: Antigen: not known.

PCR primers comprised 60 Vbeta and 13 Jbeta primers. Profiling relied on immunoSEQ multiplex PCR, and the TCRdb table lists in-frame clones only, not all of them. There are about 89,000 clones in the sample; roughly four fifths occur only once, and more than 3% lies in the top ten. Unmatched junction bases numbered 7, after V lost 5 bases and J lost 3 bases. Germline V gives CDR1 MNHEY, CDR2 SMNVEV (reference sequence). The CDR3 is made up of 15 amino acids. Material for sequencing was PBMCs. The receptor comes from a female donor in good health and CMV-seropositive. The rearrangement uses TRBV27 and TRBJ2-7; TRBD1 agrees at 10 bases. CDR3 region: CASSLGTGDNYEQYF. CDR3 nucleotides: TGTGCCAGCAGTCTCGGGACAGGGGATAACTACGAGCAGTACTTC.